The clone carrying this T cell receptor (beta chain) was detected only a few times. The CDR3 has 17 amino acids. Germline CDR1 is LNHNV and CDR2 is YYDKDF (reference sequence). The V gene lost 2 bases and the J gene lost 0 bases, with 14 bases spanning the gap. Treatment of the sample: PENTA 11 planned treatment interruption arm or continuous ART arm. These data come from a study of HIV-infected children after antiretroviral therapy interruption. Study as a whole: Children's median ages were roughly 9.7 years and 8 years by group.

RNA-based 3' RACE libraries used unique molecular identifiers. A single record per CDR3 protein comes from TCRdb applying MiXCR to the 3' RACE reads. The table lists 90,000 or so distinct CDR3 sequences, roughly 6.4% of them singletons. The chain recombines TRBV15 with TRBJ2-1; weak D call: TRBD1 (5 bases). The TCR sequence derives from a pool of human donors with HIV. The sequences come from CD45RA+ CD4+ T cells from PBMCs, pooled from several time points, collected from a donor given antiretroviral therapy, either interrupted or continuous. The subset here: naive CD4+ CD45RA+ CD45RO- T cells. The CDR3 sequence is CATSRSETARSYNEQFF. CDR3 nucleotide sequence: TGTGCCACCAGCAGATCGGAGACAGCTCGCTCCTACAATGAGCAGTTCTTC.